In this sample, the clone carrying this T cell receptor (beta chain) turned up a few times. Its target is not known. The entry originates in a study of T-cell reconstitution after alpha-beta-depleted transplantation in children. Study results and limitations: Most T-cell counts and diversity one year after the transplant came from T cells that were newly produced.

Trimming removed 5 bases from V and 8 bases from J, with 16 bases in between. The CDR3 is 14 amino acids. The TCRbeta library incorporated unique molecular identifiers. A single record per CDR3 protein comes from TCRdb applying MiXCR to the PCR reads. The sample lists about 110,000 distinct CDR3 sequences; 23% were seen once. J is TRBJ2-1 and V is TRBV12-3 or TRBV12-4, with D tentatively TRBD2 (6 bases). The sequence came from a male patient between 2 and 15 years old who had a stem cell transplant for chronic granulomatous disease, so the T cells may come from the graft donor. Sequenced material: PBMCs, mostly from graft donor cells, taken 180 days after TCRalphabeta/CD19-depleted stem cell transplant. CDR3 loop: CASSIGGPRDEQFF. The CDR3 bases are TGTGCCAGCAGTATCGGAGGGCCCCGGGATGAGCAGTTCTTC.